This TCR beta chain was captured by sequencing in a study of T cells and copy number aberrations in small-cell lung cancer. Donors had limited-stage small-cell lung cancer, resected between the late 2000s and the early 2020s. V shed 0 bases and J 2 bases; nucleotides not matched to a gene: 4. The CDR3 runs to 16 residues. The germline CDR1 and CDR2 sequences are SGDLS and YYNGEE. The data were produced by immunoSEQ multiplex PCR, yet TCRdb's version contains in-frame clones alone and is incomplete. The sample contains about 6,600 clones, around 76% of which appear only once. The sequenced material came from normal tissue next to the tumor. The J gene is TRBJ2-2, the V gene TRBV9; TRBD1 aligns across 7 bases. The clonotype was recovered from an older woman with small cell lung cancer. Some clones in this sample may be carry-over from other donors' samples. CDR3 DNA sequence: TGTGCCAGCAGCGTAGGGGGACAGAGAAACACCGGGGAGCTGTTTTTT. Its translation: CASSVGGQRNTGELFF.